This TCR beta chain was found in a study of blood T cell repertoires in COVID-19. TCRdb keeps only in-frame clones here, not all; method: immunoSEQ multiplex PCR. The data show under 250,000 clones, 85% to 90% seen once. The CDR3 covers 14 residues. V lost 0 bases, J lost 2 bases, and 7 bases lay in between. The V gene's germline CDR1 is MNHEY and CDR2 SVGAGI. This clonotype was obtained from a woman between 18 and 30 years old in a cohort exposed to, infected with or recovered from COVID-19 (not recorded which). The sample comprised PBMCs or T cells enriched from blood (not recorded which). The chain has TRBV6-5 and TRBJ1-2, with D unclear. CDR3 residues: CASSYSLANYGYTF. The CDR3 bases are TGTGCCAGCAGTTACTCGTTGGCAAACTATGGCTACACCTTC.